This passage covers 11 T cell receptor beta chains from one sample sequenced in a study of PD-L1 blockade in urothelial cancer. Time point indicated: peripheral blood 6 weeks after treatment start. Assay used: immunoSEQ multiplex PCR; TCRdb lists only in-frame clones, some missing. The sample includes around 120,000 clones, approximately 90% of them seen just once. The specimen comprised PBMCs, sampled around atezolizumab (anti-PD-L1) treatment. The source is a man aged 60-69 years with urothelial cancer.

The chain links TRBV18 to TRBJ1-5; 9 nucleotides align to TRBD1. With V trimmed by 3 bases and J by 1 base, 10 bases remained unmatched. The germline gives CDR1 KGHSH, CDR2 LQKENI. CDR3 length: 18 residues. The CDR3 DNA sequence: TGTGCCAGCTCACCCGTGGGACAGGGCGGCTCGAGCAATCAGCCCCAGCATTTT. It codes for CASSPVGQGGSSNQPQHF. The full variable domain, in which reference TRBV18 and TRBJ1-5 provide the parts outside the CDR3, is NAGVMQNPRHLVRRRGQEARLRCSPMKGHSHVYWYRQLPEEGLKFMVYLQKENIIDESGMPKERFSAEFPKEGPSILRIQQVVRGDSAAYFCASSPVGQGGSSNQPQHFGDGTRLSIL.

This sequence joins TRBV7-3 and TRBJ1-1; tentatively, D is TRBD1 (5 bases). The V end lost 2 bases, the J end lost 3 bases, and 7 bases lay between the germline ends. This CDR3 has 13 residues. Germline V gene data show CDR1 as SGHTA and CDR2 as FQGTGA. As DNA, the CDR3 is TGTGCCAGCAGCTTAGGGGCACACACTGAAGCTTTCTTT. It specifies CASSLGAHTEAFF.

The gene calls are TRBV27 and TRBJ2-7; the D gene is possibly TRBD2 (6 bases). The CDR3 runs to 14 residues. Germline V lookup: CDR1 MNHEY, CDR2 SMNVEV (reference sequence). V dropped 5 bases and J dropped 2 bases, with 13 bases sitting between them. CDR3 residues: CASSPLAFTYEQYF. The CDR3 DNA is TGTGCCAGCAGTCCTCTAGCGTTTACCTACGAGCAGTACTTC.

The chain employs TRBV5-1 and TRBJ2-7; D gene ambiguous. CDR3 length: 17 amino acids. Trimming removed 5 bases from V and 2 bases from J, with 23 bases in between. In germline, CDR1 is SGHRS, CDR2 YFSETQ. CDR3 DNA sequence: TGCGCCAGCAGGACGACTTCCGACCGCCTCAATCCCTACGAGCAGTACTTC. Translated: CASRTTSDRLNPYEQYF.

The chain uses TRBV5-1 and TRBJ2-2, with 12 nucleotides matching TRBD2. With 3 bases clipped from V and 4 bases from J, the junction kept 4 bases outside the gene matches. The CDR3 covers 16 residues. Looked up from germline, CDR1 is SGHRS and CDR2 is YFSETQ. The CDR3 bases are TGCGCCAGCAGCTCTAGCGGGGGGGCAGGCACCGGGGAGCTGTTTTTT. This encodes CASSSSGGAGTGELFF.

The J gene is TRBJ2-5, the V gene TRBV15; TRBD1 agrees at 8 bases. Trimming cost V 3 bases and J 5 bases; bases outside gene matches: 5. This CDR3 has 14 amino acids. Germline lookup yields CDR1 LNHNV and CDR2 YYDKDF (reference sequence). CDR3 protein: CATSSGQGGETQYF. The CDR3 region has the DNA TGTGCCACCAGCAGTGGACAGGGTGGGGAGACCCAGTACTTC.

This chain joins TRBV7-2 and TRBJ1-5, with D hard to call. Germline V gene data show CDR1 as SGHTA and CDR2 as FQGNSA. The length of the CDR3 is 12 residues. V gave up 5 bases and J gave up 7 bases, with 9 bases separating them. CDR3 residues: CASSLLDQPQHF. CDR3 DNA: TGTGCCAGCAGCCTTCTAGACCAGCCCCAGCATTTT.

The rearrangement uses TRBV19 and TRBJ2-6; D is perhaps TRBD2 (6 bases). The CDR3 sequence is 17 residues long. Per germline, CDR1 LNHDA and CDR2 SQIVND (reference sequence). V was trimmed by 0 bases and J by 1 base, leaving 10 bases between them. The CDR3 DNA follows: TGTGCCAGTAGTATAGATGGCGGGATGTCTGGGGCCAACGTCCTGACTTTC. Its translation is CASSIDGGMSGANVLTF.

The rearrangement uses TRBV28 and TRBJ2-7, with TRBD2 as a possible D gene (7 bases). The germline CDR1 and CDR2 sequences are MDHEN and SYDVKM. V dropped 2 bases and J dropped 3 bases, with 11 bases sitting between them. This CDR3 has 14 residues. The CDR3 loop reads CASSLGGDIYEQYF. The CDR3 coding sequence is TGTGCCAGCAGTTTAGGGGGGGACATCTACGAGCAGTACTTC. The full variable domain, with the rest looked up from reference TRBV28 and TRBJ2-7, is DVKVTQSSRYLVKRTGEKVFLECVQDMDHENMFWYRQDPGLGLRLIYFSYDVKMKEKGDIPEGYSVSREKKERFSLILESASTNQTSMYLCASSLGGDIYEQYFGPGTRLTVT.

This chain uses TRBV27 with TRBJ2-5; TRBD2 is a possible D gene (6 bases). The ends were cut back, 1 base at V and 13 bases at J, with 10 bases in the middle. This CDR3 has 11 amino acids. Germline CDR1 MNHEY, CDR2 SMNVEV (reference sequence). CDR3 amino acids: CASSLLLAGYF. The CDR3 DNA follows: TGTGCCAGCAGTTTATTACTAGCAGGGTACTTC.

This clone was seen a single time. The rearrangement uses TRBV28 and TRBJ2-1; D is uncertain. The germline gives CDR1 MDHEN, CDR2 SYDVKM. The CDR3 runs to 12 residues. Trimming cost V 6 bases and J 7 bases, with 10 bases left between them. DNA of the CDR3: TGTGCCAGCAGCACGACTGGGAATGAGCAGTTCTTC. Translating gives CASSTTGNEQFF.